A single sample is the source of the 9 T cell receptor beta chains below, sequenced in a study of human T cells and chemical hapten exposure. Time point meaning: patch test 3, about 24 weeks after DPC sensitization. Indicated treatment: therapeutic diphenylcyclopropenone sensitization with weekly scalp DPC. TCRdb redid the calling of the RACE reads with MiXCR, one entry per CDR3 protein. The sample carries some 180,000 distinct CDR3 sequences, 24% recorded once. Here the sequenced sample was whole blood, taken in connection with sensitization to the hapten diphenylcyclopropenone (DPC). The receptors derive from a woman aged 40 to 49 with alopecia areata. Some clones in this sample may be carry-over from other donors' samples.

The chain uses TRBV20-1 and TRBJ2-3; D is uncertain. CDR1 DFQATT and CDR2 SNEGSKA come from the germline V gene (reference sequence). This CDR3 contains 11 residues. Trimming removed 1 base from V and 4 bases from J, with 3 bases in between. The CDR3 DNA is TGCAGTGCTAGAGTTTCAGATACGCAGTATTTT. This translates into CSARVSDTQYF.

This clonotype has only a few counts. The chain is built from TRBV7-2 and TRBJ1-1, with 7 nucleotides matching TRBD1. From germline, CDR1 is SGHTA and CDR2 FQGNSA. The trim removed 6 bases at V and 11 bases at J, leaving 6 bases unmatched. The CDR3 runs to 11 residues. CDR3 protein: CASRYDRVAFF. In DNA form, the CDR3 reads TGTGCCAGCAGATACGACAGGGTTGCTTTCTTT. Based on the CDR3 plus reference TRBV7-2 and TRBJ1-1, the full variable domain is GAGVSQSPSNKVTEKGKDVELRCDPISGHTALYWYRQSLGQGLEFLIYFQGNSAPDKSGLPSDRFSAERTGGSVSTLTIQRTQQEDSAVYLCASRYDRVAFFGQGTRLTVV.

The chain combines TRBV12-3 or TRBV12-4 with TRBJ2-3, with a weak D call TRBD1 (6 bases). The germline V and J ends were trimmed by 5 bases and 5 bases, with 8 bases remaining between them. The CDR3 runs 12 residues. CDR3 bases: TGTGCCAGCAGTAACAGGGAAGATACGCAGTATTTT. As protein: CASSNREDTQYF.

The chain combines TRBV9 with TRBJ1-3, with D possibly TRBD1 on 6 matching bases. CDR1 is SGDLS, CDR2 YYNGEE, per germline. The CDR3 is 15 amino acids. V lost 4 bases and J 7 bases, leaving 18 bases between the germline ends. CDR3 in amino acids: CASSPSGGEWNTIYF. In nucleotides, the CDR3 is TGTGCCAGCAGCCCGAGCGGGGGCGAATGGAACACCATATATTTT.

This clonotype showed up many times. The V gene is TRBV5-4, the J gene TRBJ2-1, with TRBD2 matching over 11 bases. This CDR3 is 15 amino acids long. Germline CDR1 reads SGHNT; CDR2 reads YYREEE (reference sequence). J was trimmed by 6 bases and V by 5 bases; bases with no gene match: 7. In DNA, the CDR3 is TGTGCCAGCAGACCGGGACTAGCGGCTTCCAATGAGCAGTTCTTC. Its translation is CASRPGLAASNEQFF.

In its sample, this clonotype was seen a few times. V and J are TRBV7-2 and TRBJ2-4; D perhaps matches TRBD2 (5 bases). Trimming shortened V by 1 base and J by 0 bases, and 7 bases separated the two germline ends. The CDR3 has 15 residues. Per germline, CDR1 SGHTA and CDR2 FQGNSA. The CDR3, as DNA: TGTGCCAGCAGCTTAGGAGGGATAGCCAAAAACATTCAGTACTTC. Translated, it gives CASSLGGIAKNIQYF.

This clonotype showed up many times. This chain uses TRBV7-2 with TRBJ1-1; D perhaps matches TRBD1 (6 bases). The germline V gene has CDR1 SGHTA and CDR2 FQGNSA. The V and J ends lost 5 bases and 0 bases respectively, with 16 bases between them. This CDR3 is 16 amino acids long. The CDR3 sequence is CASSLQQGHLNTEAFF. The CDR3, as DNA: TGTGCCAGCAGCCTCCAACAGGGCCACCTGAACACTGAAGCTTTCTTT.

This clonotype was counted once. The V and J genes are TRBV28 and TRBJ2-5; no definite D call. Trimming shortened V by 5 bases and J by 2 bases, and 6 bases separated the two germline ends. Per germline, CDR1 MDHEN and CDR2 SYDVKM. This CDR3 contains 12 residues. CDR3 residues: CASSDWQETQYF. DNA for the CDR3: TGTGCCAGCAGTGACTGGCAAGAGACCCAGTACTTC. Supplemented by reference TRBV28 and TRBJ2-5, the full variable domain reads DVKVTQSSRYLVKRTGEKVFLECVQDMDHENMFWYRQDPGLGLRLIYFSYDVKMKEKGDIPEGYSVSREKKERFSLILESASTNQTSMYLCASSDWQETQYFGPGTRLLVL.

This chain connects TRBV27 to TRBJ2-7; 9 bases agree with TRBD2. The CDR3 runs 14 residues. The V gene's germline CDR1 is MNHEY and CDR2 SMNVEV (reference sequence). The V gene end was trimmed by 6 bases and the J gene end by 0 bases; junction bases not matched to a gene: 3. The CDR3 reads CASSLAGPSYEQYF. The CDR3 DNA follows: TGTGCCAGCAGCCTAGCGGGGCCCTCCTACGAGCAGTACTTC.